This TCR beta chain appears in the sequencing data of a study of T cell repertoires in cytomegalovirus infection. This clonotype was detected only a few times. An end of the junction does not agree with germline; a read error may underlie this. TCRdb reprocessed the reads via MiXCR and lists one record per CDR3 protein. The sample includes 560,000 or so distinct CDR3 sequences, 16% of them seen just once. Sequences were obtained from CD8+ T cells from PBMCs. The clonotype comes from a human donor in good health (CMV status not recorded). Some clones in this sample may be carry-over from other donors' samples.

CDR3 in DNA: TGTGCAAGCAGCTTGTTGGTAATATCCAACTACAATGAGCAGTTCTTC. Translated, it gives CASSLLVISNYNEQFF. The chain joins TRBV7-9 to TRBJ2-1; no clear D. This CDR3 region has 16 residues. Germline V gives CDR1 SEHNR, CDR2 FQNEAQ (reference sequence).